Shown below are 20 T cell receptor beta chains from a single sample sequenced in a study of T cell responses to AZD1222 COVID-19 vaccine. Clones were sequenced by immunoSEQ multiplex PCR, and TCRdb holds only the in-frame ones, with some missing. In the table there are about 90,000 clones, about 88% of which are singletons. The sequenced sample was peripheral blood, obtained 28 days after the second AZD1222 dose. The receptors originated from an adult who received the AZD1222 COVID-19 vaccine.

This chain joins TRBV6-2 or TRBV6-3 and TRBJ2-3; 8 bases are shared with TRBD1. V gave up 4 bases and J gave up 7 bases; unmatched junction bases: 13. Germline loops: CDR1 MNHEY, CDR2 SVGEGT. CDR3 length equals 16 residues. The CDR3 reads CASSFSMDREMHTQYF. The CDR3 DNA reads TGTGCCAGCAGTTTCTCCATGGACAGGGAAATGCATACGCAGTATTTT.

CDR3 bases: TGTGCCAGCAGTTTAGGGACAGGGGGGGAGACCCAGTACTTC. It is translated as CASSLGTGGETQYF. The chain is built from TRBV27 and TRBJ2-5; 11 nucleotides match TRBD1. V shed 2 bases, J shed 5 bases, and the junction held 1 base outside the gene matches. From germline, CDR1 is MNHEY and CDR2 SMNVEV (reference sequence). This CDR3 is 14 amino acids long.

The rearrangement uses TRBV15 and TRBJ2-7; no clear D. The ends were cut back, 0 bases at V and 6 bases at J, with 9 bases in the middle. CDR1 and CDR2 (germline): LNHNV, YYDKDF (reference sequence). The CDR3 runs to 13 residues. In DNA, the CDR3 is TGTGCCACCAGCAGAGACCCCGTCCGCGAGCAGTACTTC. Its protein product is CATSRDPVREQYF.

The chain recombines TRBV28 with TRBJ1-6, with D uncertain. The CDR3 has 16 residues. Trimming took off 6 bases at V and 10 bases at J, with 22 bases between the two ends. CDR1 and CDR2 from the germline V gene are MDHEN and SYDVKM. The CDR3 DNA follows: TGTGCCAGCAGCGCCCTTGGAAGGGTGGAGGGATCACCCCTCCACTTT. It encodes CASSALGRVEGSPLHF.

V usage is TRBV5-6 and J usage is TRBJ1-6; D gene uncertain. Germline lookup yields CDR1 SGHDT and CDR2 YYEEEE. The CDR3 consists of 15 residues. Trimming pared 4 bases from V and 4 bases from J, leaving 12 bases between. CDR3 protein: CASSLRTGYNSPLHF. CDR3 DNA: TGTGCCAGCAGCCTTAGGACGGGGTATAATTCACCCCTCCACTTT.

The CDR3 loop reads CASSSGRGNQPQHF. In DNA form, the CDR3 reads TGTGCCAGCAGCTCCGGTCGGGGCAATCAGCCCCAGCATTTT. The V and J genes are TRBV11-2 and TRBJ1-5; D remains ambiguous. The germline V gene encodes CDR1 SGHAT and CDR2 FQNNGV. The CDR3 runs 14 residues. Between the trimmed V and J ends, which lost 4 bases and 2 bases, there was a span of 9 bases.

The rearrangement joins TRBV4-3 to TRBJ2-1; 8 bases map to TRBD1. CDR3 size: 14 residues. The V gene end was trimmed by 4 bases and the J gene end by 8 bases; junction bases not matched to a gene: 7. In germline, CDR1 is LGHNA, CDR2 YSLEER. CDR3 nucleotides: TGCGCCAGCAGCCCCGGACAGGGTAGGGATGAGCAGTTCTTC. Protein sequence: CASSPGQGRDEQFF.

The chain carries TRBV4-2 and TRBJ1-1, with D possibly matching TRBD1 (6 bases). V lost 4 bases, J lost 6 bases, and 18 bases lay in between. This CDR3 has 15 amino acids. Germline-derived CDR1 and CDR2 are LGHNA and YNFKEQ. CDR3 residues: CASSPGFQGIAEAFF. The CDR3 DNA is TGTGCCAGCAGCCCAGGATTTCAGGGGATCGCTGAAGCTTTCTTT.

This clone was counted a single time. The CDR3 nucleotides are TGCGCCAGCAGTGACATAAACACTGAAGCTTTCTTT. Translating gives CASSDINTEAFF. The chain is built from TRBV10-2 and TRBJ1-1; no definite D call. Germline-derived CDR1 and CDR2 are WSHSY and SAAADI. Deletions cut 3 bases from V and 2 bases from J, with 4 bases between. The CDR3 is made up of 12 amino acids.

This chain uses TRBV11-2 with TRBJ2-6, with D uncertain. Trimming removed 3 bases at V and 3 bases at J, with 9 bases between. Per germline, CDR1 SGHAT and CDR2 FQNNGV. The CDR3 is 15 residues long. CDR3 region: CASSFGRGGANVLTF. CDR3 nucleotides: TGTGCCAGCAGCTTTGGGCGCGGTGGGGCCAACGTCCTGACTTTC.

V usage is TRBV12-2 and J usage is TRBJ1-2; the table names TRBD1, a call not compared with the DNA. TRBV12-2 is listed as a pseudogene. CDR3 length: 14 residues. Written as DNA, the CDR3 is TGTGCAAGTCGGGAAGACAGGGCACTCTGTGGCTACACCTTC. It specifies CASREDRALCGYTF.

The chain joins TRBV21-1 to TRBJ2-5. TRBV21-1 is a documented pseudogene. The CDR3 length is 11 residues. The CDR3 protein is CGRLPQETQYF. The DNA of the CDR3 is TGTGGCAGGCTTCCTCAAGAGACCCAGTACTTC.

This clone was seen only a few times. This chain joins TRBV28 and TRBJ1-2; 12 bases match TRBD1. CDR1 and CDR2 (germline): MDHEN, SYDVKM. V lost 2 bases and J lost 7; bases outside the gene matches: 5. This CDR3 region has 15 residues. The CDR3 here is CASSLRDRGRGGYTF. The CDR3 DNA reads as TGTGCCAGCAGTTTACGGGACAGGGGGCGCGGTGGCTACACCTTC.

V is TRBV5-1 and J is TRBJ2-5, with TRBD2 matching 7 bases. CDR3 length: 16 amino acids. J lost 1 base, V lost 2 bases, and 8 bases had no gene match. CDR1 and CDR2 (germline): SGHRS, YFSETQ. CDR3 region: CASSLGSGAVQETQYF. CDR3 in DNA: TGCGCCAGCAGCTTAGGGAGCGGGGCGGTCCAAGAGACCCAGTACTTC.

This chain links TRBV28 with TRBJ1-1, with D tentatively TRBD1 (6 bases). In germline, CDR1 is MDHEN, CDR2 SYDVKM. Trimming removed 10 bases at V and 1 base at J, with 13 bases between. This CDR3 spans 13 amino acids. This chain's CDR3 is CATLDSWNTEAFF. DNA of the CDR3: TGTGCCACCTTGGACAGCTGGAACACTGAAGCTTTCTTT.

The chain links TRBV11-3 to TRBJ1-2; 8 bases map to TRBD1. CDR1 and CDR2 from the germline V gene are SGHNT and YENEEA. This CDR3 region has 12 residues. Germline trimming cut 5 bases from V and 6 bases from J; bases unmatched to any gene: 2. The CDR3 spells CASSPGGNGYTF. As DNA, the CDR3 is TGTGCCAGCAGCCCAGGGGGCAATGGCTACACCTTC.

As regards this clone: The same CDR3 is also encoded by other DNA sequences in this sample. V is TRBV3-1 (or the pseudogene TRBV3-2) and J is TRBJ1-3; D gene unclear. There are 14 residues in the CDR3. Germline V CDR1 and CDR2: LGHDT, YNNKEL (reference sequence). The V gene lost 3 bases and the J gene lost 0 bases, with 6 bases spanning the gap. Written as DNA, the CDR3 is TGTGCCAGCAGCCAGGGATCCTCTGGAAACACCATATATTTT. The encoded protein is CASSQGSSGNTIYF.

The V and J genes are TRBV7-2 and TRBJ1-4; 8 bases are a match to TRBD1. Per germline, CDR1 SGHTA and CDR2 FQGNSA. The junction had 8 bases not matched to a gene; V was cut back by 4 bases and J by 7 bases. CDR3 length: 15 amino acids. CDR3 in DNA: TGTGCCAGCAGCTCACCAGGGGGCGGGGGTGAAAAACTGTTTTTT. Amino acids: CASSSPGGGGEKLFF.

The V gene is TRBV30, the J gene TRBJ2-1, with D uncertain. CDR1 is GTSNPN, CDR2 SVGIG, per germline (reference sequence). The CDR3 loop spans 15 amino acids. The V and J ends lost 3 bases and 7 bases respectively, with 19 bases between them. The CDR3 DNA sequence: TGTGCCTGGAGGGATTCCCTGGCGGTTGTGAATGAGCAGTTCTTC. It translates to CAWRDSLAVVNEQFF.

A single count supports this clone. V usage is TRBV5-4 and J usage is TRBJ1-1, with a tentative D call TRBD1 (5 bases). The V gene lost 5 bases and the J gene lost 10 bases, with 15 bases spanning the gap. The CDR3 length is 12 residues. The germline V gene encodes CDR1 SGHNT and CDR2 YYREEE (reference sequence). CDR3 nucleotide sequence: TGTGCCAGCAGTACCAATTCGGGGGGAGCTTTCTTT. Amino acid sequence: CASSTNSGGAFF.